This T cell receptor (beta chain) originates from a study of OX40 agonist ivuxolimab in advanced cancers. Concerning the study at large: Ivuxolimab was an agonistic, fully human IgG2 monoclonal antibody directed against OX40 (CD134), a costimulatory receptor. Intravenous ivuxolimab was administered to patients every 2 weeks at six dose levels: 0.01, 0.1, 0.3, 1.5, 3 and 10 mg/kg. Among the 50 to 55 dose-escalation patients, about 19 had hepatocellular carcinoma, about 15 melanoma, 9 renal cell carcinoma and 9 head and neck cancer. In the dose-escalation cohort, 75% to 85% of patients were male, and the mean age was 60 years with a range of roughly 20 to 85. Patients were allowed to have had prior anti-PD-1, anti-PD-L1 or anti-CTLA-4 therapy, and approximately 40% of the dose-escalation patients had been treated with checkpoint inhibitors. Partial responses were achieved by three dose-escalation patients, of whom one had hepatocellular carcinoma and two had cutaneous melanoma. The purpose of peripheral TCRbeta sequencing was to test whether ivuxolimab changed TCR sequence diversity and led to clonal T-cell expansion. The paper reports the monotherapy dose-escalation portion (N of about 47 patients) of the phase I ivuxolimab trial.

What the research found in general, with its limitations: Clonal expansion of both CD4+ and CD8+ blood T cells was observed from baseline to week 6 at doses 0.1 to 3.0 mg/kg. The antigen specificity of the peripheral T cells that underwent clonal expansion was not determined. After ivuxolimab, CD8+ T cells had more expanded clones than CD4+ T cells on average. Low levels of normalized T-cell clonal expansion were also seen in some patients who did not respond. In the 0.1-3.0 mg/kg groups, partial responders were among the patients with the lowest normalized peripheral clonal expansion, particularly in CD8+ T cells.

The trial excluded patients who had a history of autoimmune disease or who were on systemic immunosuppression. In every dose cohort, peripheral blood was drawn for TCR sequencing at baseline, cycle 4 day 1, and cycle 7 day 1. Samples came from an open-label, multicenter, first-in-human phase I dose-escalation trial of ivuxolimab. Adults with locally advanced or metastatic melanoma, renal cell, hepatocellular, or head and neck squamous cell carcinoma were enrolled in the trial. Before TCR sequencing, CD4+ T cells and CD8+ T cells from peripheral blood were sorted into separate populations. Genomic DNA was extracted from sorted cells for sequencing of the TCRbeta CDR3 region. TCRbeta CDR3 regions were sequenced using the immunoSEQ Assay. Sourced from immuneACCESS, this table was stored by TCRdb with only in-frame sequences that have V and J called. A share of the clones is absent; for the studies checked, an unresolved V gene accounts for under half, and the remainder has no known explanation. Present in this sample are tens of thousands of clones, 86% of which were seen just once. About 0.75% of the sample lies in the top ten.

The cysteine opens and the phenylalanine closes a CDR3 of 15 amino acids. Of the read, only the CDR3 DNA is kept; its 45 bases are in frame from base 1. CDR1 SGHKS and CDR2 YYEKEE are derived from the germline V gene (reference sequence). V and J are truncated by 4 bases and 5 bases respectively, leaving an intervening sequence of 15 bases. On this clone itself: It lacks a known antigen. There are no base qualities to consult, and no much larger clone falls within one base.

The sequence links TRBV5-5 to TRBJ2-2, with a weak D call of TRBD1 (6 bases match). The specimen was CD4+ or CD8+ T cells sorted from blood, collected in a trial of the OX40 agonist ivuxolimab. This TCR was recovered from an adult with an advanced solid tumor such as melanoma, head and neck, liver or kidney cancer. This receptor carries the CDR3 CASSPDRMSTGELFF. The sequenced DNA is TGTGCCAGCAGCCCCGACAGGATGAGTACCGGGGAGCTGTTTTTT.